The clone carrying this T cell receptor beta chain was seen ten or more times. Its antigen is undetermined. For the unsorted libraries, 2 million PBMCs stored at -80 C served as input. With 10-nucleotide random UMIs, 5'RACE was used to make the cDNA. Each CDR3 protein is one row after TCRdb ran MiXCR on the 5' RACE reads. The table includes approximately 52,000 distinct CDR3 sequences, around 3.4% detected once. The sample belongs to a study of neurological immune-mediated disorders. Study-wide findings and caveats: Falling below healthy controls, multiple sclerosis showed the least TCR clonal expansion, while HTLV-1-associated myelopathy showed the most.

Between the trimmed V and J ends, which lost 2 bases and 3 bases, there was a span of 5 bases. The CDR3 runs 13 residues. Germline-derived CDR1 and CDR2 are MNHEY and SMNVEV (reference sequence). The chain joins TRBV27 to TRBJ1-5; D not certain. Sequenced material: PBMCs. The receptor was derived from a man in his forties or fifties with multiple sclerosis. CDR3 residues: CASSLNPNQPQHF. In DNA, the CDR3 is TGTGCCAGCAGTTTAAACCCCAATCAGCCCCAGCATTTT.